This T cell receptor (beta chain) comes out of a study of shared clonotypes between healthy human individuals. Overall study context: Two female and a few male donors aged 18 to 49 were enrolled. Study findings and constraints: The researchers took only blood, and tissue repertoires probably look different.

For this clone: Its matching antigen is unknown.

CDR1 and CDR2 from the germline V gene are PRHDT and FYEKMQ (reference sequence). The length of the CDR3 is 17 residues. V was clipped by 0 bases and J by 0 bases, with 14 bases between them. Input per replicate PCR of unsorted PBMC was around 0.3 ug DNA, corresponding to tens of thousands of T cell genomes. TCRdb's table, derived via immunoSEQ multiplex PCR, lists solely in-frame clones and lacks some. The sample includes fewer than 500,000 clones, over 60% of them seen just once. The sequence was collected from a woman between 40 and 55 years old in good health. Some clones in this sample may be carry-over from other donors' samples. The chain joins TRBV13 to TRBJ1-1; a weak D match, TRBD1 (6 bases). Sequenced sample: PBMCs. This CDR3 is CASSLGSVGGLNTEAFF. Written as DNA, the CDR3 is TGTGCCAGCAGCTTAGGCTCGGTGGGGGGGCTGAACACTGAAGCTTTCTTT.